This TCR beta chain was identified during a study of T cell responses to AZD1222 COVID-19 vaccine. Study-wide results and caveats: Spike-specific TCR breadth and depth rose after two AZD1222 doses. Only a handful of AZD1222 recipients, more than five in all, had baseline seropositivity. Clonal diversity was possibly underestimated; the donors were predominantly white British and more often female.

CDR3 size: 12 residues. Data came from immunoSEQ multiplex PCR; TCRdb stores just in-frame clones and leaves some out. The sample holds 95,000 to 100,000 clones, roughly 84% seen once. As regards this clone: The antigen remains undetermined.

The chain couples TRBV21-1 to TRBJ2-5; TRBD2 is taken as the D call from the table, unchecked against the DNA. TRBV21-1 is an annotated pseudogene. The TCR comes from an adult in good health. The sequencing here drew on peripheral blood, taken on day 0 of AZD1222 vaccination. CDR3 residues: CASTWRAETQYF. CDR3 coding DNA: TGTGCCAGCACCTGGAGGGCAGAGACCCAGTACTTC.